These 9 T cell receptor beta chains were all obtained from the same sample, sequenced in a study of blood T cells in healthy people across ages. With a J-beta primer mix and a sample-barcoded 5' primer, a second PCR ran about 6 to 11 cycles. TCRdb redid the calling of the 5' RACE reads with MiXCR, one entry per CDR3 protein. The sample records more than 1.4 million distinct CDR3 sequences, 42% being singletons. The sequencing input was blood. These receptors all stem from a woman under 30 in good health.

V is TRBV28 and J is TRBJ2-3, with 9 nucleotides matching TRBD1. The trim removed 7 bases at V and 2 bases at J, leaving 16 bases unmatched. The CDR3 has 18 amino acids. CDR1 MDHEN and CDR2 SYDVKM come from the germline V gene. CDR3 loop: CASTERQGVPVHTDTQYF. CDR3 nucleotides: TGTGCCAGCACCGAGAGACAGGGGGTACCTGTACACACAGATACGCAGTATTTT.

CDR3 coding DNA: TGCGCCAGCAGCCTCCCTACAGGGGGCACCCAAGAGACCCAGTACTTC. This translates into CASSLPTGGTQETQYF. This rearrangement joins TRBV5-1 to TRBJ2-5; 9 nucleotides line up with TRBD1. The trim removed 4 bases at V and 1 base at J, leaving 8 bases unmatched. CDR1 and CDR2 from the germline V gene are SGHRS and YFSETQ. The CDR3 contains 16 residues.

The CDR3 sequence: CASSSPSSGSNEQYF. CDR3 sequence (DNA): TGTGCCAGCAGTTCCCCTTCAAGCGGGAGCAATGAGCAGTACTTC. V and J are TRBV7-2 and TRBJ2-5; TRBD2 agrees at 8 bases. CDR1 is SGHTA, CDR2 FQGNSA, per germline. The J segment lost 11 bases and the V segment lost 6 bases, leaving 17 bases of the junction unmatched. The CDR3 runs to 15 residues.

This clonotype was seen repeatedly, ten times or more. The chain has TRBV11-2 and TRBJ2-7, with 11 bases matching TRBD2. Trimming cost V 9 bases and J 0 bases; bases outside gene matches: 4. There are 14 residues in the CDR3. Germline-derived CDR1 and CDR2 are SGHAT and FQNNGV. CDR3 in amino acids: CASTGTSGSYEQYF. CDR3 DNA sequence: TGTGCCAGTACCGGGACTAGCGGCTCCTACGAGCAGTACTTC.

The table lists this clonotype with many counts. V and J are TRBV20-1 and TRBJ2-6; tentative D call: TRBD1 (5 bases). Germline CDR1 and CDR2: DFQATT and SNEGSKA (reference sequence). V lost 2 bases and J 0 bases, leaving 11 bases between the germline ends. CDR3 length: 16 residues. The CDR3 protein is CSARLGEPSGANVLTF. CDR3 coding DNA: TGCAGTGCTAGATTAGGGGAACCCTCTGGGGCCAACGTCCTGACTTTC.

This chain links TRBV5-1 with TRBJ2-5; D might be TRBD1 (5 bases). The CDR3 extends over 13 amino acids. Trimming pared 4 bases from V and 5 bases from J, leaving 12 bases between. CDR1 and CDR2 (germline): SGHRS, YFSETQ. CDR3 bases: TGCGCCAGCAGCGGACATGTCCGGGAGACCCAGTACTTC. Its protein product is CASSGHVRETQYF.

V and J are TRBV6-5 and TRBJ1-2, with 7 bases that match TRBD1. The V and J ends lost 4 bases and 6 bases, in that order; junction bases with no gene match: 5. In germline, CDR1 is MNHEY, CDR2 SVGAGI. The CDR3 contains 13 residues. For the CDR3, the DNA is TGTGCCAGCAGTTCACCAGGGGGAGATGGCTACACCTTC. Amino acid sequence: CASSSPGGDGYTF.

This clonotype was counted a few times. The chain employs TRBV2 and TRBJ1-1, with 7 bases lining up with TRBD1. V shed 6 bases and J 4 bases; nucleotides not matched to a gene: 20. Germline V gene sequence: CDR1 SNHLY, CDR2 FYNNEI. This CDR3 region has 18 residues. The CDR3 is CASRRRDSLIGLGTEAFF. The CDR3 DNA reads as TGTGCCAGCAGGCGAAGGGACAGCTTAATAGGCCTCGGCACTGAAGCTTTCTTT. Based on the CDR3 plus reference TRBV2 and TRBJ1-1, the full variable domain is EPEVTQTPSHQVTQMGQEVILRCVPISNHLYFYWYRQILGQKVEFLVSFYNNEISEKSEIFDDQFSVERPDGSNFTLKIRSTKLEDSAMYFCASRRRDSLIGLGTEAFFGQGTRLTVV.

The chain has TRBV29-1 and TRBJ2-1; the match to TRBD1 covers 7 bases. Germline CDR1 is SQVTM and CDR2 is ANQGSEA. The J segment lost 2 bases and the V segment lost 0 bases, leaving 4 bases of the junction unmatched. CDR3 size: 15 residues. The CDR3 sequence is CSVEDRGTAYNEQFF. In DNA form, the CDR3 reads TGCAGCGTTGAAGATCGAGGGACAGCCTACAATGAGCAGTTCTTC.